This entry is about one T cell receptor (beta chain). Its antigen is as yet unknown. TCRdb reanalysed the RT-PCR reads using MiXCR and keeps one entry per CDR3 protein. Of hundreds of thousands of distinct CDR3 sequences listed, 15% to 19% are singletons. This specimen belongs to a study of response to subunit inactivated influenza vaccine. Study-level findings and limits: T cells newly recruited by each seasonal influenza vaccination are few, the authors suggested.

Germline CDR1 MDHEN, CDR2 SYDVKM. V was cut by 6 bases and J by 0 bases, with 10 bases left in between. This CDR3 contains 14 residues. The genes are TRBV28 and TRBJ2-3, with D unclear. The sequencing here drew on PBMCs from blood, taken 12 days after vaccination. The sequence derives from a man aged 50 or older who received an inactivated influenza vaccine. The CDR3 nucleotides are TGTGCCAGCAGAGACCTGCGGAGCACAGATACGCAGTATTTT. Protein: CASRDLRSTDTQYF.